The rows below give T cell receptor beta chains drawn from one sample of a study of control samples from healthy donors and cancer patients. Clones were read by immunoSEQ multiplex PCR, and TCRdb kept only the in-frame ones, dropping some. The sample has some 120,000 clones, roughly 95% seen once. The specimen sequenced was blood. All receptors derive from a man aged 30-40 years in good health. The CDR3 runs from the conserved cysteine through the conserved F or W. The order of the fields is J gene, V gene, D gene, clone size, CDR3 length, CDR3 protein, CDR3 DNA. A D gene is named only where the DNA matches it firmly. Only some rows state a clone size, as once, few, many or a class for expanded clones.

J gene: TRBJ1-2; V gene: TRBV6-2/TRBV6-3; D gene: NA; clone size: NA; CDR3 length: 13; CDR3 protein: CASSFQDNYGYTF; CDR3 DNA: TGTGCCAGCAGTTTTCAGGACAACTATGGCTACACCTTC
J gene: TRBJ2-7; V gene: TRBV6-5; D gene: NA; clone size: once; CDR3 length: 14; CDR3 protein: CASSPPGAGGEQYF; CDR3 DNA: TGTGCCAGCAGCCCCCCAGGGGCAGGAGGCGAGCAGTACTTC
J gene: TRBJ2-2; V gene: TRBV2; D gene: NA; clone size: NA; CDR3 length: 15; CDR3 protein: CASSEADPGRGELFF; CDR3 DNA: TGTGCCAGCAGTGAAGCGGATCCGGGGCGGGGGGAGCTGTTTTTT
J gene: TRBJ1-3; V gene: TRBV19; D gene: NA; clone size: NA; CDR3 length: 14; CDR3 protein: CASSISPVGNTIYF; CDR3 DNA: TGTGCCAGTAGTATTTCTCCCGTTGGAAACACCATATATTTT
J gene: TRBJ1-2; V gene: TRBV4-1; D gene: NA; clone size: few; CDR3 length: 14; CDR3 protein: CASSPLTSGDGYTF; CDR3 DNA: TGCGCCAGCAGCCCCTTAACCTCCGGCGACGGCTACACCTTC
J gene: TRBJ2-4; V gene: TRBV7-2; D gene: NA; clone size: NA; CDR3 length: 15; CDR3 protein: CASSLGGGMRNIQYF; CDR3 DNA: TGTGCCAGCAGCTTAGGAGGGGGGATGAGGAACATTCAGTACTTC
J gene: TRBJ2-1; V gene: TRBV7-9; D gene: NA; clone size: NA; CDR3 length: 16; CDR3 protein: CASSLAGWGISNEQFF; CDR3 DNA: TGTGCCAGCAGCTTAGCAGGCTGGGGTATTAGCAATGAGCAGTTCTTC
J gene: TRBJ1-5; V gene: TRBV30; D gene: NA; clone size: many; CDR3 length: 12; CDR3 protein: CAWGRTEGPQHF; CDR3 DNA: TGTGCCTGGGGCCGGACCGAGGGGCCCCAGCATTTT
J gene: TRBJ1-4; V gene: TRBV9; D gene: NA; clone size: NA; CDR3 length: 12; CDR3 protein: CASSGRTAELFF; CDR3 DNA: TGTGCCAGCAGCGGCCGGACAGCGGAACTGTTTTTT
J gene: TRBJ2-7; V gene: TRBV7-2; D gene: NA; clone size: NA; CDR3 length: 12; CDR3 protein: CASSLRSYEQYF; CDR3 DNA: TGTGCCAGCAGCCTCAGGTCCTACGAGCAGTACTTC
J gene: TRBJ2-3; V gene: TRBV10-1; D gene: NA; clone size: NA; CDR3 length: 14; CDR3 protein: CASRRDTSTDTQYF; CDR3 DNA: TGCGCCAGCAGGAGGGACACGAGCACAGATACGCAGTATTTT
J gene: TRBJ1-5; V gene: TRBV12-3/TRBV12-4; D gene: NA; clone size: few; CDR3 length: 12; CDR3 protein: CASTQGYQPQHF; CDR3 DNA: TGTGCCAGCACCCAGGGCTATCAGCCCCAGCATTTT
J gene: TRBJ2-7; V gene: TRBV4-3; D gene: TRBD2; clone size: NA; CDR3 length: 15; CDR3 protein: CASSQGAGGSYEQYF; CDR3 DNA: TGCGCCAGCAGCCAAGGTGCGGGGGGGTCCTACGAGCAGTACTTC
J gene: TRBJ1-1; V gene: TRBV14; D gene: NA; clone size: NA; CDR3 length: 13; CDR3 protein: CASSQERWTEAFF; CDR3 DNA: TGTGCCAGCAGCCAAGAGCGGTGGACTGAAGCTTTCTTT
J gene: TRBJ1-1; V gene: TRBV19; D gene: NA; clone size: NA; CDR3 length: 15; CDR3 protein: CASPPSQGFSTEAFF; CDR3 DNA: TGTGCCAGCCCCCCTTCACAAGGGTTTAGCACTGAAGCTTTCTTT
J gene: TRBJ2-5; V gene: TRBV6-2/TRBV6-3; D gene: TRBD2; clone size: NA; CDR3 length: 18; CDR3 protein: CASSHLTSGGALEETQYF; CDR3 DNA: TGTGCCAGCAGTCACCTGACTAGCGGGGGGGCCTTGGAAGAGACCCAGTACTTC
J gene: TRBJ2-2; V gene: TRBV6-2/TRBV6-3; D gene: NA; clone size: once; CDR3 length: 15; CDR3 protein: CASSSGHLNTGELFF; CDR3 DNA: TGTGCCAGCAGTTCGGGACACCTTAACACCGGGGAGCTGTTTTTT
J gene: TRBJ2-1; V gene: TRBV24-1; D gene: TRBD1; clone size: NA; CDR3 length: 15; CDR3 protein: CATSERTGANNEQFF; CDR3 DNA: TGTGCCACCAGTGAACGAACAGGGGCGAACAATGAGCAGTTCTTC
J gene: TRBJ1-2; V gene: TRBV27; D gene: NA; clone size: once; CDR3 length: 12; CDR3 protein: CASRGGGSGYTF; CDR3 DNA: TGTGCCAGCAGGGGGGGCGGGAGTGGCTACACCTTC
J gene: TRBJ1-5; V gene: TRBV24-1; D gene: NA; clone size: NA; CDR3 length: 13; CDR3 protein: CATSDLPGQPQHF; CDR3 DNA: TGTGCCACCAGTGATTTGCCAGGCCAGCCCCAGCATTTT
J gene: TRBJ1-2; V gene: TRBV5-1; D gene: NA; clone size: NA; CDR3 length: 13; CDR3 protein: CASSPPQNYGYTF; CDR3 DNA: TGCGCCAGCAGCCCGCCCCAGAACTATGGCTACACCTTC
J gene: TRBJ1-2; V gene: TRBV4-3; D gene: NA; clone size: NA; CDR3 length: 14; CDR3 protein: CASSQDVSRSGYTF; CDR3 DNA: TGCGCCAGCAGCCAAGATGTCTCTCGCTCAGGCTACACCTTC
J gene: TRBJ1-2; V gene: TRBV10-3; D gene: NA; clone size: NA; CDR3 length: 12; CDR3 protein: CATMPGADGYTF; CDR3 DNA: TGTGCCACGATGCCTGGGGCGGATGGCTACACCTTC
J gene: TRBJ1-6; V gene: TRBV6-2/TRBV6-3; D gene: TRBD1; clone size: NA; CDR3 length: 14; CDR3 protein: CASSYGQGNSPLHF; CDR3 DNA: TGTGCCAGCAGTTACGGACAGGGTAATTCACCCCTCCACTTT
J gene: TRBJ1-1; V gene: TRBV14; D gene: NA; clone size: NA; CDR3 length: 16; CDR3 protein: CASSPLGRGRNTEAFF; CDR3 DNA: TGTGCCAGCAGCCCCCTGGGGCGGGGACGGAACACTGAAGCTTTCTTT
J gene: TRBJ2-2; V gene: TRBV6-5; D gene: TRBD1; clone size: NA; CDR3 length: 12; CDR3 protein: CASRQGAGELFF; CDR3 DNA: TGTGCCAGCAGGCAGGGGGCCGGGGAGCTGTTTTTT
J gene: TRBJ2-1; V gene: TRBV7-2; D gene: NA; clone size: NA; CDR3 length: 15; CDR3 protein: CASNRQNPSYNEQFF; CDR3 DNA: TGTGCCAGCAACCGACAGAACCCCTCCTACAATGAGCAGTTCTTC
J gene: TRBJ1-1; V gene: TRBV6-5; D gene: NA; clone size: NA; CDR3 length: 14; CDR3 protein: CASRYDPGNTEAFF; CDR3 DNA: TGTGCCAGCAGATATGACCCTGGGAACACTGAAGCTTTCTTT
J gene: TRBJ1-2; V gene: TRBV2; D gene: NA; clone size: NA; CDR3 length: 11; CDR3 protein: CASSAAGGYTF; CDR3 DNA: TGTGCCAGCAGTGCGGCGGGGGGCTACACCTTC
J gene: TRBJ2-7; V gene: TRBV18; D gene: NA; clone size: NA; CDR3 length: 16; CDR3 protein: CASSPPNPRETDEQYF; CDR3 DNA: TGTGCCAGCTCACCACCGAACCCTAGGGAGACCGACGAGCAGTACTTC
J gene: TRBJ2-7; V gene: TRBV28; D gene: NA; clone size: NA; CDR3 length: 13; CDR3 protein: CASSLVSPYEQYF; CDR3 DNA: TGTGCCAGCAGTTTAGTCAGCCCCTACGAGCAGTACTTC
J gene: TRBJ2-1; V gene: TRBV7-2; D gene: TRBD2; clone size: once; CDR3 length: 12; CDR3 protein: CASGTPGLAGFF; CDR3 DNA: TGTGCCAGCGGAACCCCGGGACTAGCTGGGTTCTTC
J gene: TRBJ1-2; V gene: TRBV7-9; D gene: NA; clone size: NA; CDR3 length: 13; CDR3 protein: CASSPDGNYGYTF; CDR3 DNA: TGTGCCAGCAGCCCCGACGGGAATTATGGCTACACCTTC
J gene: TRBJ1-4; V gene: TRBV30; D gene: NA; clone size: NA; CDR3 length: 17; CDR3 protein: CAWSVRSTLGGGGKLFF; CDR3 DNA: TGTGCCTGGAGTGTAAGGTCCACACTCGGGGGCGGCGGAAAACTGTTTTTT
J gene: TRBJ1-3; V gene: TRBV5-4; D gene: NA; clone size: NA; CDR3 length: 16; CDR3 protein: CASSPGQANLGNTIYF; CDR3 DNA: TGTGCCAGCAGCCCGGGTCAGGCCAATCTAGGAAACACCATATATTTT
J gene: TRBJ1-5; V gene: TRBV2; D gene: NA; clone size: NA; CDR3 length: 18; CDR3 protein: CASSVGPGVMFANQPQHF; CDR3 DNA: TGTGCCAGCAGTGTGGGGCCAGGGGTGATGTTTGCCAATCAGCCCCAGCATTTT
J gene: TRBJ1-5; V gene: TRBV24-1; D gene: TRBD1; clone size: NA; CDR3 length: 15; CDR3 protein: CATSDSAQGGQPQHF; CDR3 DNA: TGTGCCACCAGTGATTCGGCACAGGGGGGTCAGCCCCAGCATTTT
J gene: TRBJ1-5; V gene: TRBV19; D gene: NA; clone size: NA; CDR3 length: 17; CDR3 protein: CASSTLDLGLRNQPQHF; CDR3 DNA: TGTGCCAGTAGTACCCTCGATTTGGGGTTAAGAAATCAGCCCCAGCATTTT
J gene: TRBJ1-1; V gene: TRBV7-9; D gene: NA; clone size: NA; CDR3 length: 14; CDR3 protein: CASSLRGGDIEAFF; CDR3 DNA: TGTGCCAGCAGCTTAAGGGGAGGGGACATTGAAGCTTTCTTT
J gene: TRBJ2-7; V gene: TRBV15; D gene: TRBD2; clone size: once; CDR3 length: 15; CDR3 protein: CATSREGLGLYEQYF; CDR3 DNA: TGTGCCACCAGCCGAGAGGGACTAGGTCTCTACGAGCAGTACTTC
J gene: TRBJ2-4; V gene: TRBV28; D gene: TRBD1; clone size: NA; CDR3 length: 13; CDR3 protein: CASSRQGGNIQYF; CDR3 DNA: TGTGCCAGCAGCCGACAGGGTGGTAACATTCAGTACTTC
J gene: TRBJ1-5; V gene: TRBV6-2/TRBV6-3; D gene: NA; clone size: NA; CDR3 length: 13; CDR3 protein: CASSWMRDQPQHF; CDR3 DNA: TGTGCCAGCAGTTGGATGAGGGATCAGCCCCAGCATTTT
J gene: TRBJ1-2; V gene: TRBV4-3; D gene: TRBD1; clone size: NA; CDR3 length: 16; CDR3 protein: CASSQEGNRGGYGYTF; CDR3 DNA: TGCGCCAGCAGCCAAGAGGGTAACAGGGGGGGCTATGGCTACACCTTC
J gene: TRBJ2-6; V gene: TRBV4-3; D gene: TRBD1; clone size: once; CDR3 length: 18; CDR3 protein: CASSRLGQGAPGANVLTF; CDR3 DNA: TGCGCCAGCAGCCGACTGGGACAGGGAGCCCCTGGGGCCAACGTCCTGACTTTC
J gene: TRBJ2-1; V gene: TRBV7-9; D gene: TRBD1; clone size: NA; CDR3 length: 19; CDR3 protein: CASSADRGDFLSSYNEQFF; CDR3 DNA: TGTGCCAGCAGCGCGGACAGGGGCGATTTTTTGAGCTCCTACAATGAGCAGTTCTTC
J gene: TRBJ2-3; V gene: TRBV30; D gene: NA; clone size: NA; CDR3 length: 12; CDR3 protein: CAWSVQLDTQYF; CDR3 DNA: TGTGCCTGGAGTGTACAGCTAGATACGCAGTATTTT
J gene: TRBJ1-2; V gene: TRBV14; D gene: NA; clone size: NA; CDR3 length: 15; CDR3 protein: CASSPGRGSNYGYTF; CDR3 DNA: TGTGCCAGCAGCCCGGGCCGCGGATCTAACTATGGCTACACCTTC
J gene: TRBJ1-6; V gene: TRBV4-1; D gene: NA; clone size: NA; CDR3 length: 14; CDR3 protein: CASSQVRGLSPLHF; CDR3 DNA: TGCGCCAGCAGCCAAGTCCGGGGCCTTTCACCCCTCCACTTT
J gene: TRBJ2-3; V gene: TRBV7-9; D gene: TRBD2; clone size: NA; CDR3 length: 16; CDR3 protein: CASSLWGAGGSDTQYF; CDR3 DNA: TGTGCCAGCAGCCTCTGGGGAGCGGGGGGGTCAGATACGCAGTATTTT
J gene: TRBJ1-2; V gene: TRBV7-2; D gene: NA; clone size: NA; CDR3 length: 11; CDR3 protein: CASRRDRGYTF; CDR3 DNA: TGTGCCAGCCGTCGGGACCGTGGCTACACCTTC
J gene: TRBJ1-2; V gene: TRBV6-2/TRBV6-3; D gene: NA; clone size: NA; CDR3 length: 12; CDR3 protein: CASSAANYGYTF; CDR3 DNA: TGTGCCAGCAGCGCAGCTAACTATGGCTACACCTTC
J gene: TRBJ1-1; V gene: TRBV19; D gene: NA; clone size: NA; CDR3 length: 14; CDR3 protein: CASSIAAGNTEAFF; CDR3 DNA: TGTGCCAGTAGTATAGCGGCTGGAAACACTGAAGCTTTCTTT
J gene: TRBJ1-1; V gene: TRBV6-2/TRBV6-3; D gene: TRBD1; clone size: NA; CDR3 length: 14; CDR3 protein: CASSPDRRNTEAFF; CDR3 DNA: TGTGCCAGCAGTCCGGACAGGAGGAACACTGAAGCTTTCTTT
J gene: TRBJ2-7; V gene: TRBV2; D gene: NA; clone size: NA; CDR3 length: 14; CDR3 protein: CASSEAGRTYEQYF; CDR3 DNA: TGTGCCAGCAGTGAAGCGGGTAGAACCTACGAGCAGTACTTC
J gene: TRBJ1-2; V gene: TRBV6-5; D gene: TRBD1; clone size: NA; CDR3 length: 15; CDR3 protein: CASSRGQGNLIGYTF; CDR3 DNA: TGTGCCAGCAGTAGGGGACAGGGAAATCTGATCGGCTACACCTTC
J gene: TRBJ2-3; V gene: TRBV6-5; D gene: NA; clone size: NA; CDR3 length: 12; CDR3 protein: CAVGQRTDTQYF; CDR3 DNA: TGTGCCGTGGGGCAGCGCACAGATACGCAGTATTTT
J gene: TRBJ2-5; V gene: TRBV20-1; D gene: NA; clone size: NA; CDR3 length: 11; CDR3 protein: CSASLGETQYF; CDR3 DNA: TGCAGTGCTAGTCTCGGCGAGACCCAGTACTTC
J gene: TRBJ1-1; V gene: TRBV5-4; D gene: NA; clone size: once; CDR3 length: 14; CDR3 protein: CASSFRQENTEAFF; CDR3 DNA: TGTGCCAGCAGCTTTCGACAGGAGAACACTGAAGCTTTCTTT
J gene: TRBJ1-1; V gene: TRBV28; D gene: NA; clone size: NA; CDR3 length: 13; CDR3 protein: CASNTQPQVEAFF; CDR3 DNA: TGTGCCAGTAACACCCAACCACAGGTTGAAGCTTTCTTT
J gene: TRBJ2-7; V gene: TRBV29-1; D gene: NA; clone size: NA; CDR3 length: 12; CDR3 protein: CSVLDSGGEQYF; CDR3 DNA: TGCAGCGTTTTGGACAGCGGAGGGGAGCAGTACTTC